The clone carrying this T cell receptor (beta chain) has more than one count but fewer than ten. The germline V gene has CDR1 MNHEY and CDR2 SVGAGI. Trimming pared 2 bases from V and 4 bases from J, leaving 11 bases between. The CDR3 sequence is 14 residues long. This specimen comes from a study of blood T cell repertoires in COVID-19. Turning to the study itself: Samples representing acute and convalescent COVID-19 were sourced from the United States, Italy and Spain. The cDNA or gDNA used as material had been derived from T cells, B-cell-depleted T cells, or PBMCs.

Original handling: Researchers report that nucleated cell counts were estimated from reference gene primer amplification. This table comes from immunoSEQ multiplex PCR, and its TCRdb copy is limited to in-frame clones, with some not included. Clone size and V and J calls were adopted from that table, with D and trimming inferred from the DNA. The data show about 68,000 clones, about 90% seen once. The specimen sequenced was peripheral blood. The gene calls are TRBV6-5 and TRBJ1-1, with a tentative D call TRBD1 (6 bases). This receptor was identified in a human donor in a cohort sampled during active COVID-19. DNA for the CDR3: TGTGCCAGCAGTTACGGGGGAGGGGGCACTGAAGCTTTCTTT. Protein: CASSYGGGGTEAFF.